Below are 16 T cell receptor beta chains sequenced from a single sample in a study of Graves' ophthalmopathy and Graves' hyperthyroidism. Using RNA transcripts, the TCR beta CDR3 regions were amplified. Following a first-round RT-PCR that used HTBI primers, a second-round multiplex PCR was carried out. TCRdb recomputed calls from the multiplex PCR reads with MiXCR, one row per CDR3 protein. Altogether around 40,000 distinct CDR3 sequences are present, 52% being singletons, with the ten largest covering 18%. Sequencing used peripheral blood. These receptors originate from an adult man with Graves' ophthalmopathy.

Within the sample, this clonotype is medium-sized. This chain links TRBV7-8 with TRBJ1-4; maybe TRBD1 (5 bases). Germline loops: CDR1 SGHVS, CDR2 FQNEAQ. There are 15 residues in the CDR3. Trimming took off 5 bases at V and 6 bases at J, with 16 bases between the two ends. CDR3 bases: TGTGCCAGCAGCCTCGACAGTCCTGGGGATGAAAAACTGTTTTTT. Translating gives CASSLDSPGDEKLFF.

This clonotype was detected only once. The DNA is left out, because the CDR3 cannot be placed on it with certainty; the CDR3 is given as TCRdb lists it. This chain links TRBV11-2 with TRBJ1-6. CDR1 and CDR2 from the germline V gene are SGHAT and FQNNGV. The CDR3 has 15 amino acids, counting both end residues. The CDR3 is CASSLVGSGTSPLRF.

The sample holds many counts of this clonotype. The chain recombines TRBV30 with TRBJ2-6; D gene unclear. V lost 5 bases, J lost 2 bases, and 4 bases lay in between. Per the germline V gene, CDR1 is GTSNPN and CDR2 is SVGIG (reference sequence). This CDR3 has 12 amino acids. CDR3 DNA: TGTGCCTGGGGGGCTGGGGCCAACGTCCTGACTTTC. Translation gives CAWGAGANVLTF.

Note on this clonotype: One junction end does not reproduce the germline sequence, and a read error may be involved. The CDR3 bases are TGTGCCAGCAGCTTAACGGGGACAGGGTCCTTC. Its translation: CASSLTGTGSF. J is TRBJ1-2 and V is TRBV7-3; TRBD1 agrees at 9 bases. Per germline, CDR1 SGHTA and CDR2 FQGTGA. CDR3 length: 11 amino acids. The full variable domain, rest sourced from reference TRBV7-3 and TRBJ1-2, is GAGVSQTPSNKVTEKGKYVELRCDPISGHTALYWYRQSLGQGPEFLIYFQGTGAADDSGLPNDRFFAVRPEGSVSTLKIQRTERGDSAVYLCASSLTGTGSFGSGTRLTVV.

J is TRBJ1-1 and V is TRBV19; D might be TRBD1 (5 bases). CDR1 LNHDA and CDR2 SQIVND come from the germline V gene (reference sequence). Trimming shortened V by 5 bases and J by 2 bases, and 18 bases separated the two germline ends. CDR3 length equals 16 residues. The CDR3 reads CASSLVAGWENTEAFF. The CDR3 DNA reads TGTGCCAGTAGTCTGGTGGCAGGGTGGGAAAACACTGAAGCTTTCTTT.

This clonotype was seen at least ten times. V is TRBV6-1 and J is TRBJ2-7, with D possibly being TRBD1 (5 bases). V shed 2 bases and J shed 5 bases, with 10 bases lying between them. The CDR3 runs 13 residues. The germline gives CDR1 MNHNS, CDR2 SASEGT. The CDR3 sequence: CASSEQGGDEQYV. In DNA form, the CDR3 reads TGTGCCAGCAGTGAACAGGGTGGGGACGAGCAGTACGTC.

This clonotype appeared many times. Written as DNA, the CDR3 is TGTGCCAGCAGAGAAGGGTACATGAACACTGAAGCTTTCTTT. Protein product: CASREGYMNTEAFF. The gene calls are TRBV5-6 and TRBJ1-1; D is ambiguous. Deletions cut 5 bases from V and 0 bases from J, with 11 bases between. There are 14 residues in the CDR3. CDR1 SGHDT and CDR2 YYEEEE come from the germline V gene.

This chain links TRBV7-3 with TRBJ1-2; a possible D gene is TRBD1 (5 bases). The germline V gene has CDR1 SGHTA and CDR2 FQGTGA. Trimming stripped 4 bases from V and 6 bases from J, with 15 bases between. This CDR3 is built from 14 residues. The CDR3, as DNA: TGTGCCAGCAGCTCCGATGGGGGGTCGAATGGCTACACCTTC. Translating it yields CASSSDGGSNGYTF.

Relative to its sample, this clonotype is medium-sized. The V call is TRBV7-2, the J call TRBJ2-5; 8 bases are shared with TRBD1. V shed 5 bases and J 3 bases; nucleotides not matched to a gene: 5. Germline CDR1 is SGHTA and CDR2 is FQGNSA. The length of the CDR3 is 14 residues. CDR3 nucleotide sequence: TGTGCCAGCAGCGTCGGGACAGGAAAAGAGACCCAGTACTTC. It encodes CASSVGTGKETQYF.

As to this clonotype: An end of the junction does not agree with germline; a read error may underlie this. The chain carries TRBV10-3 and TRBJ1-3, with a possible D match to TRBD1 (6 bases). Germline V gene data show CDR1 as ENHRY and CDR2 as SYGVKD. The CDR3 length is 16 residues. Written as DNA, the CDR3 is TGTGCCATCAGTGATCCCCCCGGGGGCTCTGGAAACACCACATGTTTT. Its translation is CAISDPPGGSGNTTCF.

This clonotype occurred many times. The chain couples TRBV12-3 or TRBV12-4 to TRBJ2-7, with D hard to call. The V end lost 6 bases, the J end lost 6 bases, and 15 bases lay between the germline ends. This CDR3 spans 13 amino acids. In DNA, the CDR3 is TGTGCCAGCAGGCCAAAAGGCCGGAGCGAGCAGTACTTC. Its protein is CASRPKGRSEQYF.

The chain recombines TRBV6-1 with TRBJ2-7; D gene ambiguous. CDR3 size: 9 residues. V dropped 4 bases and J dropped 7 bases, with 2 bases sitting between them. Germline loops: CDR1 MNHNS, CDR2 SASEGT. Here the CDR3 DNA reads TGTGCCAGCAGTGCTGAGCAGTACGTC. Its protein product is CASSAEQYV.

In nucleotides, the CDR3 is TGCAGTGCTAGAGATGTAGCTTTCTTT. Translated: CSARDVAFF. The chain carries TRBV20-1 and TRBJ1-1; D not resolved. V shed 0 bases and J shed 10 bases, with 3 bases lying between them. This CDR3 comprises 9 residues. The germline V gene encodes CDR1 DFQATT and CDR2 SNEGSKA (reference sequence).

The chain links TRBV7-9 to TRBJ2-5; 9 bases are shared with TRBD2. Germline lookup yields CDR1 SEHNR and CDR2 FQNEAQ (reference sequence). V gave up 5 bases and J gave up 4 bases; unmatched junction bases: 5. The CDR3 covers 14 residues. CDR3 in DNA: TGTGCCAGCAGCGAGAGGACTAGCGCAGAGACCCAGTACTTC. Amino acid sequence: CASSERTSAETQYF. Full variable domain (missing parts from reference TRBV7-9 and TRBJ2-5): DTGVSQNPRHKITKRGQNVTFRCDPISEHNRLYWYRQTLGQGPEFLTYFQNEAQLEKSRLLSDRFSAERPKGSFSTLEIQRTEQGDSAMYLCASSERTSAETQYFGPGTRLLVL.

Many counts were recorded for this clonotype. The V call is TRBV11-1, the J call TRBJ2-3; no reliable D call. The germline V gene encodes CDR1 SGHAT and CDR2 FQDESV (reference sequence). V lost 1 base and J lost 3, with 14 bases in between. The CDR3 is made up of 16 amino acids. CDR3: CASSLDPMELTDTQYF. CDR3 nucleotide sequence: TGTGCCAGCAGCTTAGATCCGATGGAACTGACAGATACGCAGTATTTT.

This clonotype was observed at least ten times. The CDR3 DNA reads TGCGCCAGCAGCTCCTCCCACCTAAGGGGTCGTATCTCTGGGGCCAACGTCCTGACTTTC. Its protein is CASSSSHLRGRISGANVLTF. The chain has TRBV5-1 and TRBJ2-6; maybe TRBD1 (5 bases). This CDR3 contains 20 residues. Germline values: CDR1 SGHRS, CDR2 YFSETQ. With 3 bases removed from V and 0 bases from J, the gap between germline ends came to 22 bases.